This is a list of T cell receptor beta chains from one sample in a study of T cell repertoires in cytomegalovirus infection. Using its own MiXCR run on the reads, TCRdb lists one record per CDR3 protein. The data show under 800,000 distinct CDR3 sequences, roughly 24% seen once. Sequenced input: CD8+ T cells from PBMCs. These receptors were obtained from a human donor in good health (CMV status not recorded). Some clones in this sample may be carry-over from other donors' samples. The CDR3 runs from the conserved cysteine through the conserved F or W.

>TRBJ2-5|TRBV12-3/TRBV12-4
CASSPGLAGLQETQYF
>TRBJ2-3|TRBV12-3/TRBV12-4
CVSSFIAPSPTDTQYF
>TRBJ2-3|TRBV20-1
CGGGGGGPSTDTQYF
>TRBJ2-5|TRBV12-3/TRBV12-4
CASSLVLPGYTDGGTQYF
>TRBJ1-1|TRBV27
CASSLLGDPEAFF
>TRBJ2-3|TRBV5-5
CASSFAGHASTDTQYF
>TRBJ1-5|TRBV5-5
CANSLGYTAGQPQHF
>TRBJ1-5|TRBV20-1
CSAHPGAYSNQPQHF
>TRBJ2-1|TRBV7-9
CASSLALVTYNEQFF
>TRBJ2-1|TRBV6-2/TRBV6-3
CASSQFRNNEQFF
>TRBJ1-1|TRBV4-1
CASSHTGAEAFF
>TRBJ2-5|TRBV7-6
CASSRIAKDTETQYF
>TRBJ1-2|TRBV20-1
CSARDWEGESF
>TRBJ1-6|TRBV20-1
CSAKKQGSYNSPLHF
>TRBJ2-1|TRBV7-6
CASGARGVLTNEQFF
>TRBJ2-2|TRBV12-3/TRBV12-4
CATRTGRELFF
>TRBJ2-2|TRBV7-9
CARDRVSGELFF
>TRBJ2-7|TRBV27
CASSLSRGTYSYEQYF
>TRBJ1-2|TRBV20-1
CSAREQTGGGGYTF
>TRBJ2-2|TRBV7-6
CASSLGRGNTGELFF
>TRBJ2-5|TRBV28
CASTGLGGMETQYF
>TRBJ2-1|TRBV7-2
CASSFSSGGPLYNEQFF
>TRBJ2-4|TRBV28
CASSLGRGAKNIQYF
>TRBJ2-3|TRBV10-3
CATRGPLTDTQYF
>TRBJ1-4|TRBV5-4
CASSFKTTDEKLFF
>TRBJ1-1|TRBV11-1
CTSSLSMNTEAFF
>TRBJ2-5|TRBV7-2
CASSLAPSYRETQYF
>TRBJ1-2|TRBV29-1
CSVDQRGQGFYGYTF
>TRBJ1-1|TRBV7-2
CASSFGAGFGMNTEAFF
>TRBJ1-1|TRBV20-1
CSAPGAIEAFF
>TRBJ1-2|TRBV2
CASRVGQFGYTF
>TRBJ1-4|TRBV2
CASSDGGSGEKLFF
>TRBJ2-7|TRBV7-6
CASGPTAYYEQYF
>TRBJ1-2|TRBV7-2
CASSLKASSGAVDYGYTF
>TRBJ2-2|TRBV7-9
CASSSRTSGGNTGELFF
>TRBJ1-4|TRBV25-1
CASSERSATNEKLFF
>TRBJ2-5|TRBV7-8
CASSKGRQGETQYF
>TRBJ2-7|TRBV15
CATSKPPSYEQYF
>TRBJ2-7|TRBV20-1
CSARMEAFYEQYF
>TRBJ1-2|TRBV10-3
CAIKDTGDYNYGYTF
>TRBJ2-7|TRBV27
CASSLGENYEQYF
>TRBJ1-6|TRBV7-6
CVSSLAGDDYNSPLHF
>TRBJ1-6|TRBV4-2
CASSQKQGTYNSPLHF
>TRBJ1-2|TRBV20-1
CSRARGYGYTF
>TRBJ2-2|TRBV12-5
CASGTGGLGGELFF
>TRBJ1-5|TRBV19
CASSDGREPQHF
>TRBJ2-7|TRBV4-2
CASSSNAGSEQYF
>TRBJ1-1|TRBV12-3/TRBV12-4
CASSLVTGWGTEAFF
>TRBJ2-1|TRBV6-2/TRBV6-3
CASSYIPGGRNEQFF
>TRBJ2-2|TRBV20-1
CSAMPGTSGGAANTGELFF